The entry below describes one T cell receptor beta chain. Its antigen is unidentified. This sample is drawn from a study of response to subunit inactivated influenza vaccine. General study points: It was suggested by the authors that few new T cells are recruited by each seasonal influenza vaccination.

The CDR3 is 15 residues long. Per germline, CDR1 SGHTA and CDR2 FQGNSA. Germline trimming cut 5 bases from V and 2 bases from J; bases unmatched to any gene: 8. TCRdb re-called the RT-PCR reads through MiXCR, storing one row per CDR3 protein. The data hold a few hundred thousand distinct CDR3 sequences, with 14% observed a single time. The source of this sequence is a man aged 50-60 years who received an inactivated influenza vaccine. The chain is built from TRBV7-2 and TRBJ1-1, with 7 bases identical to TRBD1. The specimen was PBMCs from blood, collected 11 to 12 days after vaccination. As DNA, the CDR3 is TGTGCCAGCAGCCCCTCTCGACAGGGAAACACTGAAGCTTTCTTT. It translates to CASSPSRQGNTEAFF.